The source of this T cell receptor (beta chain) is a study of shared clonotypes between healthy human individuals (dated by TCRdb to 2019 to 2021). A note on the overall study: Three men and two women, aged 18 to 49 years, made up the cohort. Per donor, leukapheresis produced somewhere between about 0.94 and 9.5 billion PBMCs. To increase sequencing depth and limit assay-specific biases, different laboratories used diverse techniques to prepare libraries and sequence TCR repertoires. For each donor, three plates each were used for CD4 naive and CD4 memory, two plates were used for CD8 naive, and one plate was used for CD8 memory. To estimate repertoire size and how much clonotypes are shared between individuals, the study performed deep sequencing of blood TCR repertoires from a few healthy adults.

The paper's findings and limits, for the study overall: Based on pairwise subsampling, the degree of clonotype sharing among donors was expected to be affected by sequencing depth. Larger estimated clonotype richness was generally found for naive subsets than for memory subsets. Sharing across a few donors was observed for 5% to 6.5% of naive CD4, 3.5% of naive CD8, over 2% of memory CD4, and over 0.3% of memory CD8 clonotypes. Compared with non-shared clonotypes, the clonotypes found in all four sorted-subset donors had higher generation probabilities. The small number of donors limited the genetic and exposure-history diversity represented. Sampling was restricted to blood, and TCR repertoires in tissue are likely to differ from TCR repertoires in blood. Incomplete sequencing was indicated by rarefaction of sorted-subset datasets, despite the large sequencing depth.

TCR CDR3 regions were amplified from genomic DNA by multiplex PCR using the deep immunoSEQ assay. Genomic DNA extracted from each cell subset was distributed evenly over all wells of several immunoSEQ 96-well plates, and each plate served as one replicate. Each replicate PCR for sorted subsets received roughly 0.2 ug genomic DNA, equal to tens of thousands of T cell genomes. Purified libraries were measured with a Qubit 3.0 fluorometer, size-checked on a Bioanalyzer 2100, and measured again with the KAPA Library Quantification kit. A separate single-read 150-cycle Illumina NextSeq 550 flow cell was used to sequence each immunoSEQ 96-well plate. On the authors' methods: Because only junctional sequences without quality scores were contained in the immunoSEQ output, filtering matching that applied to full-length reads could not be performed. To assign V/J genes and CDR3, sequences were annotated using PyIR, a Python wrapper for IgBLAST v1.9, with IMGT germline references. Any read was removed if the V/J assignment was weak (E-value above 1e-6), the CDR3 was missing, or the read contained stop codons, out-of-frame junctions, or ambiguous translated residues. V3J clonotypes were defined as sequences sharing an identical inferred V gene, J gene, and CDR3 amino acid sequence. The percentage overlap between two repertoires was calculated by dividing the number of shared unique clonotypes by the size of the smaller repertoire. Richness of each repertoire was evaluated using RTK rarefaction, the Chao1 estimator, and Recon v2.1 estimates of unobserved clonotypes. For all TCRbeta clonotypes obtained by the gDNA method from a handful of donors, generation probabilities were computed with OLGA. TCRdb mirrors the immuneACCESS table, restricted to in-frame sequences. Some clones are absent from its copies; in checked studies, under half trace to an unresolved V gene, and the reason for the others is unknown. V and J calls and clone size are as listed in that table; D and trimming were resolved from the DNA. For this sample there are fewer than 1.4 million clones; 78% appear just once. The ten most abundant clones make up roughly 0.65% of the sample.

The CDR3, cysteine through phenylalanine, is 14 amino acids long. Just the 42-base CDR3 DNA is kept, in frame starting at base 1. For CDR1 and CDR2, the germline V gene lists SGHAT and FQNNGV. V drops 1 base and J drops 4 bases, leaving 9 bases in between. The donors were healthy, HIV-negative adults who had no recently reported acute infections or vaccinations. Every donor was a Caucasian adult living in Nashville, Tennessee, USA. CD4+ T cells were enriched by magnetic negative selection, after which naive cells were positively selected on CD45RA and the negative fraction was taken as the memory subset. Blood was obtained by leukapheresis, after which PBMCs were separated by Ficoll-Histopaque density gradient centrifugation and cryopreserved in liquid nitrogen vapor phase. Analytical flow cytometry was used to check the purity and quantity of each magnetically sorted T cell population. Genomic DNA was isolated from every sorted fraction and measured by UV absorbance on a Nanodrop 2000c.

In regard to this clone: Its target antigen remains unknown. No qualities accompany the bases; no much larger clone lies one base away. The same CDR3 is also encoded by other DNA sequences in this sample.

Material: memory CD4+ T cells from PBMCs. The cell subset or site label for this specimen denotes: CD45RA-negative fraction. The chain links TRBV11-2 with TRBJ2-3; the D segment is perhaps TRBD1 or TRBD2, each sharing 5 matched bases. This TCR was recovered from a man aged 18 to 29 in good health. Some clones in this sample may be carry-over from other donors' samples. CDR3 loop: CASSLALGADTQYF. The sequenced DNA is TGTGCCAGCAGCTTAGCGCTGGGGGCAGATACGCAGTATTTT.